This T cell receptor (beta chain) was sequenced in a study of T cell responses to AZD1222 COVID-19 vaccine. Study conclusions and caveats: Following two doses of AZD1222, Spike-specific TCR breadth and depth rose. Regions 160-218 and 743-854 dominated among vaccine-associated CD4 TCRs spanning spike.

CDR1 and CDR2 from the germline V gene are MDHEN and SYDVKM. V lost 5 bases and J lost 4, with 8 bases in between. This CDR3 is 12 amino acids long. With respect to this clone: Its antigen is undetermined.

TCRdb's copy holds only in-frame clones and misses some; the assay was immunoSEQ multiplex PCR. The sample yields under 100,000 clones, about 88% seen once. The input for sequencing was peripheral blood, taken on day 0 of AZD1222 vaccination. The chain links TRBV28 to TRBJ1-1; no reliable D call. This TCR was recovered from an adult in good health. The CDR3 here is CASSGGSTEAFF. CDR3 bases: TGTGCCAGCAGTGGAGGGAGCACTGAAGCTTTCTTT.